The 2 T cell receptor beta chains below were found in one sample sequenced in a study of cytomegalovirus exposure and HLA in healthy donors. The PCR employed 60 Vbeta primers together with 13 Jbeta primers. The data were produced by immunoSEQ multiplex PCR, yet TCRdb's version contains in-frame clones alone and is incomplete. The table lists around 190,000 clones, roughly 78% of them singletons, with approximately 4% in the top ten. The specimen sequenced was PBMCs. These TCRs come from a woman aged 25 to 39 in good health and CMV-seropositive.

The sample holds one count of this clone. This chain connects TRBV30 to TRBJ2-6; D gene unclear. With 0 bases removed from V and 0 bases from J, the gap between germline ends came to 6 bases. Germline V gene sequence: CDR1 GTSNPN, CDR2 SVGIG (reference sequence). This CDR3 has 15 amino acids. CDR3 region: CAWSVPVSGANVLTF. CDR3 nucleotide sequence: TGTGCCTGGAGTGTACCAGTCTCTGGGGCCAACGTCCTGACTTTC.

The rearrangement links TRBV5-1 to TRBJ2-1, with TRBD2 matching over 11 bases. The CDR3 contains 16 residues. The germline gives CDR1 SGHRS, CDR2 YFSETQ. Trimming removed 2 bases from V and 7 bases from J; junction bases left unmatched: 8. The CDR3 spells CASSFHTSGSYNEQFF. The CDR3 bases are TGCGCCAGCAGCTTCCACACTAGCGGGAGTTATAATGAGCAGTTCTTC.